The 18 T cell receptor beta chains in this list originate from one sample, sequenced in a study of blood T cell repertoires in COVID-19. Some clones are missing from TCRdb's copy, which holds only in-frame ones; the method was immunoSEQ multiplex PCR. The table has about 210,000 clones, around 80% seen once; the top ten hold 7.8%. The sample consisted of peripheral blood. The receptors were gathered from a woman in her sixties or seventies with COVID-19, enrolled during active disease.

The J gene is TRBJ2-2, the V gene TRBV29-1, with 10 bases matching TRBD2. The CDR3 loop spans 14 amino acids. V was clipped by 4 bases and J by 1 base; unmatched bases: 0. Per germline, CDR1 SQVTM and CDR2 ANQGSEA. CDR3 amino acids: CSVVAGGNTGELFF. The CDR3 DNA is TGCAGCGTTGTAGCGGGAGGGAACACCGGGGAGCTGTTTTTT.

The rearrangement uses TRBV9 and TRBJ2-1, with TRBD2 identical over 8 bases. Germline V CDR1 and CDR2: SGDLS, YYNGEE. CDR3 size: 16 residues. Germline trimming cut 1 base from V and 0 bases from J; bases unmatched to any gene: 3. The chain's CDR3 is CASSVWAGGSYNEQFF. Here the CDR3 DNA reads TGTGCCAGCAGCGTATGGGCGGGAGGCTCCTACAATGAGCAGTTCTTC.

The rearrangement uses TRBV28 and TRBJ1-4; TRBD1 matches 10 bases. V was pared by 5 bases and J by 5 bases, with 8 bases of the junction left unmatched. Germline CDR1 and CDR2: MDHEN and SYDVKM. This CDR3 has 16 amino acids. The CDR3 sequence: CASSPPGTGANEKLFF. The CDR3 DNA reads TGTGCCAGCAGTCCCCCCGGGACAGGGGCGAATGAAAAACTGTTTTTT.

This CDR3 is CASSHAVADRGPNYEQYF. CDR3 DNA sequence: TGTGCCAGCAGCCACGCCGTCGCTGACAGGGGTCCCAACTACGAGCAGTACTTC. The V gene is TRBV14, the J gene TRBJ2-7; 8 bases are shared with TRBD1. The CDR3 covers 18 residues. CDR1 and CDR2 (germline): SGHDN, FVKESK. With 3 bases clipped from V and 3 bases from J, the junction kept 16 bases outside the gene matches.

This chain links TRBV27 with TRBJ1-1, with no clear D. There are 13 residues in the CDR3. The germline CDR1 and CDR2 sequences are MNHEY and SMNVEV (reference sequence). V was pared by 2 bases and J by 3 bases, with 7 bases between. The CDR3 DNA reads as TGTGCCAGCAGTTTAGAGCCTTACACTGAAGCTTTCTTT. Its translation is CASSLEPYTEAFF.

Comments on this clone: Other DNA sequences in the sample encode the same CDR3. The CDR3 spells CASSLRDRANTGELFF. CDR3 bases: TGTGCCAGCAGCCTACGGGACAGAGCGAACACCGGGGAGCTGTTTTTT. The rearrangement links TRBV9 to TRBJ2-2, with TRBD1 matching 7 bases. The CDR3 spans 16 residues. The ends lost 4 bases at V and 0 bases at J; junction bases unmatched: 6. Germline V gene lookup returns CDR1 SGDLS and CDR2 YYNGEE.

J is TRBJ1-5 and V is TRBV2; perhaps TRBD1 as D (6 bases). Germline V gives CDR1 SNHLY, CDR2 FYNNEI. The CDR3 extends over 14 amino acids. Trimming removed 6 bases at V and 2 bases at J, with 11 bases between. The CDR3: CASRGEGGNQPQHF. CDR3 bases: TGTGCCAGCAGGGGTGAGGGGGGCAATCAGCCCCAGCATTTT.

CDR3 in amino acids: CASSVAQLAGRYEQYF. The DNA of the CDR3 is TGTGCCAGCAGCGTAGCTCAGCTAGCGGGAAGGTACGAGCAGTACTTC. This chain uses TRBV9 with TRBJ2-7; 9 positions match TRBD2. The junction had 8 bases not matched to a gene; V was cut back by 0 bases and J by 4 bases. This CDR3 spans 16 amino acids. Looked up from germline, CDR1 is SGDLS and CDR2 is YYNGEE.

The genes are TRBV10-3 and TRBJ1-6; 7 nucleotides line up with TRBD1. V lost 2 bases to trimming and J lost 7 bases; unmatched junction nucleotides: 5. From germline, CDR1 is ENHRY and CDR2 SYGVKD. The CDR3 consists of 15 residues. Here the CDR3 DNA reads TGTGCCATCAGTGAGGGGGCAGGGGGGAATTCACCCCTCCACTTT. It encodes CAISEGAGGNSPLHF.

CDR3 sequence: CASSSPRAAEAYEQYV. The CDR3 DNA is TGTGCCAGCAGTTCCCCCAGGGCGGCGGAAGCCTACGAGCAGTACGTC. J is TRBJ2-7 and V is TRBV27; a weak D match, TRBD1 (5 bases). Germline values: CDR1 MNHEY, CDR2 SMNVEV (reference sequence). V was cut by 4 bases and J by 2 bases, with 18 bases left in between. The CDR3 spans 16 residues.

The CDR3 DNA sequence: TGTGCCAGCAGCCCGACAGGGTCCCGCTCACCCCTCCACTTT. This sequence encodes CASSPTGSRSPLHF. The gene calls are TRBV5-6 and TRBJ1-6; TRBD1 aligns across 7 bases. J lost 10 bases, V lost 4 bases, and 8 bases had no gene match. The CDR3 runs to 14 residues. Germline-derived CDR1 and CDR2 are SGHDT and YYEEEE.

The V and J genes are TRBV7-9 and TRBJ1-1; 9 bases map to TRBD1. CDR3 size: 14 residues. The trim removed 0 bases at V and 7 bases at J, leaving 3 bases unmatched. Germline values: CDR1 SEHNR, CDR2 FQNEAQ (reference sequence). CDR3 loop: CASSLAGTGNEAFF. Here the CDR3 DNA reads TGTGCCAGCAGCTTAGCCGGGACAGGGAATGAAGCTTTCTTT.

The chain uses TRBV7-3 and TRBJ2-3; 8 bases fit TRBD1. Germline loops: CDR1 SGHTA, CDR2 FQGTGA. V dropped 2 bases and J dropped 1; count of bases not matched to a gene: 5. The CDR3 is made up of 16 amino acids. The CDR3 DNA follows: TGTGCCAGCAGCTTAGACAGGGGAGAGGGCACAGATACGCAGTATTTT. Translating gives CASSLDRGEGTDTQYF. Full variable domain (remainder filled in from reference TRBV7-3 and TRBJ2-3): GAGVSQTPSNKVTEKGKYVELRCDPISGHTALYWYRQSLGQGPEFLIYFQGTGAADDSGLPNDRFFAVRPEGSVSTLKIQRTERGDSAVYLCASSLDRGEGTDTQYFGPGTRLTVL.

This clone appeared a single time. V gene TRBV5-4 combines with J gene TRBJ1-1, with no clear D. The CDR3 extends over 14 amino acids. Germline V gene lookup returns CDR1 SGHNT and CDR2 YYREEE (reference sequence). V dropped 1 base and J dropped 5 bases, with 12 bases sitting between them. DNA for the CDR3: TGTGCCAGCAGCTTGCCGGGGTTCAGGACTGAAGCTTTCTTT. Its translation: CASSLPGFRTEAFF.

The chain has TRBV10-3 and TRBJ1-2; TRBD1 agrees at 7 bases. In germline, CDR1 is ENHRY, CDR2 SYGVKD. The CDR3 length is 17 residues. The ends lost 3 bases at V and 2 bases at J; junction bases unmatched: 12. CDR3: CAISDPDRARPNYGYTF. The CDR3 nucleotides are TGTGCCATCAGTGACCCAGACAGGGCTCGTCCCAACTATGGCTACACCTTC.

This clone was recorded many times. The DNA for the CDR3 is TGCGCCAGCAGCTTGGGACTAGCAGAACACAATGAGCAGTTCTTC. It is translated as CASSLGLAEHNEQFF. The V gene is TRBV5-1, the J gene TRBJ2-1; 7 bases are a match to TRBD2. V shed 0 bases, J shed 5 bases, and the junction held 5 bases outside the gene matches. Germline V gene sequence: CDR1 SGHRS, CDR2 YFSETQ. CDR3 length equals 15 residues.

This clone occurred a few times. V and J are TRBV19 and TRBJ2-2; TRBD2 is a possible D gene (5 bases). CDR1 is LNHDA, CDR2 SQIVND, per germline (reference sequence). V lost 8 bases to trimming and J lost 5 bases, with 15 bases between them. The CDR3 totals 14 residues. The CDR3 region has the DNA TGTGCCAGTTTGAAGGGAGCTGGGACCGGGGAGCTGTTTTTT. It is translated as CASLKGAGTGELFF.

This clone was counted many times. The chain employs TRBV11-2 and TRBJ2-7; D may be TRBD2 (6 bases). CDR1 and CDR2 from the germline V gene are SGHAT and FQNNGV. Trimming took off 5 bases at V and 3 bases at J, with 20 bases between the two ends. The length of the CDR3 is 16 residues. The CDR3 region is CASSPLGGRNHYEQYF. CDR3 bases: TGTGCCAGCAGCCCCCTCGGGGGTAGGAATCACTACGAGCAGTACTTC.